This TCR beta chain came from a study of shared clonotypes between healthy human individuals. Study context: Each donor contributed plates that comprised three CD4 naive, three CD4 memory, two CD8 naive and one CD8 memory. Study-level findings and limits: Genetic and exposure-history diversity was limited by the few donors. Among donors, the sharing of clonotypes was expected to be influenced by sequencing depth.

The CDR3 length is 14 residues. The V end lost 5 bases, the J end lost 1 base, and 11 bases lay between the germline ends. CDR1 is SGHRS, CDR2 YFSETQ, per germline. This clone was seen only once. Its antigen is undetermined. Sorted subsets were amplified in replicate PCRs using around 200 ng DNA, some 31,000 T cell genomes. The protocol was immunoSEQ multiplex PCR, while the TCRdb copy is restricted to in-frame clones and leaves out a portion. The sample shows about 2 million clones, roughly 94% of them seen only once. The receptor was derived from a man in his late teens or twenties in good health. Sequencing was carried out using naive CD4+ T cells sorted from blood. Subset meaning: CD45RA+ positively selected. This chain joins TRBV5-1 and TRBJ2-3; perhaps TRBD2 as D (5 bases). The CDR3 loop reads CASSFGLRTDTQYF. CDR3 coding DNA: TGCGCCAGCAGTTTCGGACTGCGCACAGATACGCAGTATTTT.